Below are 2 T cell receptor beta chains sequenced from a single sample in a study of OX40 agonist ivuxolimab in advanced cancers. This table comes from immunoSEQ multiplex PCR, and its TCRdb copy is limited to in-frame clones, with some not included. Altogether roughly 58,000 clones are present, over 75% being singletons, with the ten largest covering 6.3%. The sequencing here drew on CD4+ or CD8+ T cells sorted from blood, taken in a trial of the OX40 agonist ivuxolimab. These receptor sequences come from an adult with an advanced solid tumor such as melanoma, head and neck, liver or kidney cancer.

V and J are TRBV19 and TRBJ2-1; D is possibly TRBD1 or TRBD2 (5 bases each). V lost 5 bases, J lost 6 bases, and 17 bases lay in between. From germline, CDR1 is LNHDA and CDR2 SQIVND (reference sequence). The CDR3 covers 15 residues. The CDR3: CASSFDMGGTNEQFF. As DNA, the CDR3 is TGTGCCAGTAGTTTTGACATGGGTGGGACCAATGAGCAGTTCTTC.

This clone occurred once. The V and J genes are TRBV30 and TRBJ1-4; D uncertain. V lost 0 bases to trimming and J lost 7 bases, with 15 bases between them. The CDR3 length is 15 residues. Germline lookup yields CDR1 GTSNPN and CDR2 SVGIG (reference sequence). CDR3 sequence: CAWSVGHQAGEKLFF. The CDR3 DNA follows: TGTGCCTGGAGTGTGGGCCACCAAGCGGGTGAAAAACTGTTTTTT.